The clone carrying this TCR beta chain was seen many times. This sample stems from a study of T cells in Graves' hyperthyroidism and ophthalmopathy. Trimming took 5 bases from V and 3 from J; bases not matched to a gene: 8. The CDR3 runs 15 residues. The germline V gene has CDR1 MDHEN and CDR2 SYDVKM. Diagnosis of hyperthyroidism was new in patients aged 18 to 65, and its duration was under 2 months. From RNA transcripts, TCR beta CDR3 regions were amplified. HTBI primers were the set used in a first-round RT-PCR of the TCR CDR3. A single record per CDR3 protein comes from TCRdb applying MiXCR to the multiplex PCR reads. The profile shows 300,000 to 400,000 distinct CDR3 sequences, over 20% of them singletons.

The specimen sequenced was blood. The origin of this receptor is a woman aged 45 to 65 with Graves' hyperthyroidism. J is TRBJ1-1 and V is TRBV28; TRBD1 matches at 8 bases. The DNA for the CDR3 is TGTGCCAGCAGTGACACGACAGGGGCCTACACTGAAGCTTTCTTT. The encoded protein is CASSDTTGAYTEAFF. The complete variable domain, with remaining parts taken from reference TRBV28 and TRBJ1-1, reads DVKVTQSSRYLVKRTGEKVFLECVQDMDHENMFWYRQDPGLGLRLIYFSYDVKMKEKGDIPEGYSVSREKKERFSLILESASTNQTSMYLCASSDTTGAYTEAFFGQGTRLTVV.